This T cell receptor (beta chain) derives from a study of blood T cell repertoires in COVID-19 (dated by TCRdb to 2019 to 2021). Concerning the study at large: Collaborator samples came from the United States, Italy and Spain and covered acute and convalescent phases of COVID-19. Sample metadata almost always included a de-identified subject ID, COVID-19 status, age in years and sex. The material from the prospective study consisted of cDNA or gDNA derived from T cells, B-cell-depleted T cells, or PBMCs. HLA class I and class II types, where available, came from metadata supplied by the sample provider rather than from assay-based typing. Samples were obtained from the ongoing ImmuneRACE study (first 160 participants) and from approximately 1,200 subjects provided by 6 global collaborators. The repertoires were released in a freely available public database meant as a resource for research on the immune response to SARS-CoV-2. Deeply sampled blood TCRbeta repertoires from subjects exposed to, actively infected with, or recovered from COVID-19 were included in the dataset. General conclusions and limits of the study: The quantity of clinical and demographic metadata differed by source and by participant and was supplied without curation.

Collaborating institutions collected whole blood in K2EDTA tubes following their own protocols. For TCRbeta analysis, collaborator samples were shipped as frozen whole blood, as isolated PBMCs, or as DNA extracted from either sample type. Trimming takes 4 bases from V and 3 bases from J, and the germline ends sit 10 bases apart. CDR1 and CDR2, per the germline V gene, are SGHRS and YFSETQ. Including cysteine and phenylalanine, the CDR3 has 13 amino acids. Only the CDR3 portion is preserved as DNA: 39 bases, with reading frame beginning at the first base. In the case of this clone: Its antigen target is currently unknown. Nothing much larger sits one base from this clone, and base qualities are not available.

TCRbeta CDR3 regions were amplified from genomic DNA by means of the immunoSEQ Assay, a bias-controlled multiplex PCR. As for how the authors treated the data: The number of nucleated cells in each sample was estimated by amplification of reference gene primers within the assay. Sequence reads were collapsed and filtered to measure the absolute abundance of every unique TCRbeta CDR3 rearrangement. For each sample, productive Simpson clonality was calculated as the square root of Simpson's diversity index across productive rearrangements. TCRdb obtained this table from immuneACCESS and retained in-frame rearrangements with V and J assigned. These tables miss some clones; where compared with another copy, unresolved V genes account for less than half of the shortfall, and the remainder is unexplained. Clonal size and the V and J genes are those of that table, whereas D and trimming came from the DNA. For this sample there are about 69,000 clones; about 90% appear just once. The top ten clones comprise 5% to 6% of the sample.

The clonotype originates from a man aged 45-65 years with acute or convalescent COVID-19. Input material: peripheral blood. Here the chain combines TRBV5-1 and TRBJ1-2; the D segment could be TRBD1, given 5 matching bases. The bases read TGCGCCAGCAGCCCCAGGGTTGACTATGGCTACACCTTC. This yields the protein CASSPRVDYGYTF.